This T cell receptor (beta chain) was sequenced during a study of control samples from healthy donors and cancer patients. Only in-frame clones appear in the TCRdb table, and some are missing; sequencing was by immunoSEQ multiplex PCR. This table holds some 140,000 clones, roughly 91% found once. The length of the CDR3 is 15 residues. Germline V lookup: CDR1 SGHRS, CDR2 YFSETQ. V lost 3 bases and J 3 bases, leaving 16 bases between the germline ends. This sequence was found in a man between 50 and 59 years old with head and neck cancer. The source material was PBMCs. The chain combines TRBV5-1 with TRBJ2-7, with a tentative D call TRBD1 (7 bases). The chain's CDR3 is CASSSRGQFVYEQYF. CDR3 sequence (DNA): TGCGCCAGCAGCTCGCGGGGACAGTTCGTCTACGAGCAGTACTTC. Drawing the rest from reference TRBV5-1 and TRBJ2-7, the complete variable domain is KAGVTQTPRYLIKTRGQQVTLSCSPISGHRSVSWYQQTPGQGLQFLFEYFSETQRNKGNFPGRFSGRQFSNSRSEMNVSTLELGDSALYLCASSSRGQFVYEQYFGPGTRLTVT.